The sequence of this T cell receptor (beta chain) was determined in a study of cytomegalovirus exposure and HLA in healthy donors. For the study at large: The early release's HLA-typed donors yielded about 85 million unique TCRs. Study outcomes and limitations: Reports state that TCR beta sequences accurately predicted most subjects' HLA-A and HLA-B alleles.

Notes on this clone: Its antigen is undetermined.

This cohort consisted of healthy bone marrow donors. Germline CDR1 and CDR2: SGHNT and YYREEE (reference sequence). J was trimmed by 5 bases and V by 1 base; bases with no gene match: 9. The length of the CDR3 is 17 residues. PCR involved 60 Vbeta and 13 Jbeta primers. The method was immunoSEQ multiplex PCR; TCRdb's version includes in-frame clones alone and lacks a portion of them. The sample has about 150,000 clones, about two thirds seen once. This TCR derives from a man aged 45 to 65 in good health and CMV-seropositive. Sequences were obtained from PBMCs. The rearrangement joins TRBV5-4 to TRBJ2-2; 9 bases map to TRBD2. CDR3 nucleotides: TGTGCCAGCAGCTTGTTGGCGCTAGCGGGACAAACCGGGGAGCTGTTTTTT. Protein sequence: CASSLLALAGQTGELFF.